This T cell receptor (beta chain) was profiled in a study of blood T cell repertoires in COVID-19. Study background: COVID-19 samples collected from the United States, Italy and Spain covered acute and convalescent phases.

The V segment lost 1 base and the J segment 8 bases; nucleotides outside the gene matches: 4. Germline CDR1 reads LGHNA; CDR2 reads YSLEER. The CDR3 is made up of 16 amino acids. Methods used by the authors: For nucleated cells, counts were estimated from reference gene primer amplification. TCRdb keeps only in-frame clones here, not all; method: immunoSEQ multiplex PCR. The D gene and trimming were derived from the DNA, and the V and J assignments and clone size from that table. The table has 45,000 to 65,000 clones, approximately 91% seen once; the top ten hold roughly 9.7%. This chain joins TRBV4-3 and TRBJ2-3; 15 nucleotides align to TRBD2. What was sequenced was peripheral blood. The receptor was isolated from a woman aged 80 or over with acute or convalescent COVID-19. CDR3 amino acids: CASSQGGGLAGGTQYF. The CDR3 DNA reads as TGCGCCAGCAGCCAAGGGGGGGGACTAGCGGGAGGTACGCAGTATTTT.